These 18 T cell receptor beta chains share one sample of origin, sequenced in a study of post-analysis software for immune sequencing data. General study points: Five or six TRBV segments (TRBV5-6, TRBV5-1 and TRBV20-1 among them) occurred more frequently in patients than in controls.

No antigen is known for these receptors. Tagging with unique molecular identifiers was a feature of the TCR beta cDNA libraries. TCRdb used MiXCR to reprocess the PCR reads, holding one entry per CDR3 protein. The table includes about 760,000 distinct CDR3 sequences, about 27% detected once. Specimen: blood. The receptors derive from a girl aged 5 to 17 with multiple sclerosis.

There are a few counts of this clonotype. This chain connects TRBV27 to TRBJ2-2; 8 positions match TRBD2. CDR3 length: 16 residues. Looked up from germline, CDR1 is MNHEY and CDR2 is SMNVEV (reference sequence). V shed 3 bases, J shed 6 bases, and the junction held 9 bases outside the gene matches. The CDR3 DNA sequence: TGTGCCAGCAGTTTCCTCGGGACTAGTAATCCCGGGGAGCTGTTTTTT. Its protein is CASSFLGTSNPGELFF.

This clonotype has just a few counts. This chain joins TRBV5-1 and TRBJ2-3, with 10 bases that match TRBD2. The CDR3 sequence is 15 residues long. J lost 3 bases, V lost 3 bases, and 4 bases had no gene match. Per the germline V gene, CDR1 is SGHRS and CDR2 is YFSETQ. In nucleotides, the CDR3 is TGCGCCAGCAGCTGGATTAGCGGGGGGACAGATACGCAGTATTTT. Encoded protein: CASSWISGGTDTQYF.

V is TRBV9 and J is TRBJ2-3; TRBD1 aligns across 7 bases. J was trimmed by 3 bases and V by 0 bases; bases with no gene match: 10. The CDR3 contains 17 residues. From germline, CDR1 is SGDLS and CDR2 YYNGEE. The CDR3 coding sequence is TGTGCCAGCAGCGTAGAGGAAGGGGGCAGGATGACAGATACGCAGTATTTT. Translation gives CASSVEEGGRMTDTQYF.

DNA of the CDR3: TGTGCCAGCAGACCTCTCAGGGGTGGGAACACTGAAGCTTTCTTT. Its protein product is CASRPLRGGNTEAFF. The V call is TRBV27, the J call TRBJ1-1; D might be TRBD1 (6 bases). V was clipped by 6 bases and J by 1 base, with 15 bases between them. The germline CDR1 and CDR2 sequences are MNHEY and SMNVEV (reference sequence). The CDR3 covers 15 residues.

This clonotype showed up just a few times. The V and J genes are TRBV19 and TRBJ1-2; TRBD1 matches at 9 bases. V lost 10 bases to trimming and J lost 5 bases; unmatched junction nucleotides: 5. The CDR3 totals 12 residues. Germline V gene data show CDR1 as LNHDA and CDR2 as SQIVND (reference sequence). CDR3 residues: CATRDRVYGYTF. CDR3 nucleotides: TGTGCCACCAGGGACAGGGTTTATGGCTACACCTTC.

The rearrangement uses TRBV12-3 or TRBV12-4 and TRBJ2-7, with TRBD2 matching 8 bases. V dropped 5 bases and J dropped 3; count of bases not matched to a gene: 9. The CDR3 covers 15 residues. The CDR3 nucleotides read TGTGCCAGCAGTCCGATAGCGGGAATGTGCTACGAGCAGTACTTC. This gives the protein CASSPIAGMCYEQYF.

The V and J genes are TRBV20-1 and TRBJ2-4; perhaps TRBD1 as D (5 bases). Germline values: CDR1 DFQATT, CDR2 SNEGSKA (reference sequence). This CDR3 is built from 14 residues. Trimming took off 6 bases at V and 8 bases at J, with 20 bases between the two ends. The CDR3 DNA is TGCAGTGCGGTAGGGGCCCGCCGGAGAGACATTCAGTACTTC. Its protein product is CSAVGARRRDIQYF.

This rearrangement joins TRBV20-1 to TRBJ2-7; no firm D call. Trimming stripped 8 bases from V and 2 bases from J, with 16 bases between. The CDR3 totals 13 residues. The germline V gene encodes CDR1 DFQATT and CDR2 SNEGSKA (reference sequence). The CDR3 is CSPTDGLTYEQYF. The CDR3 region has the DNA TGCAGTCCCACCGATGGGCTCACCTACGAGCAGTACTTC.

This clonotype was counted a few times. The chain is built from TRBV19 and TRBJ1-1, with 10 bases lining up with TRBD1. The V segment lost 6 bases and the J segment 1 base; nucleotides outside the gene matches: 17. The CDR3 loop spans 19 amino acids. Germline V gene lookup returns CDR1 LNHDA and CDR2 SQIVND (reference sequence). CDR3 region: CASSPRGQGLLSKNTEAFF. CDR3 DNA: TGTGCCAGTAGCCCCCGGGGACAGGGGTTACTCTCTAAGAACACTGAAGCTTTCTTT. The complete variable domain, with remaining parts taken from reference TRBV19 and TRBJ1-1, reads DGGITQSPKYLFRKEGQNVTLSCEQNLNHDAMYWYRQDPGQGLRLIYYSQIVNDFQKGDIAEGYSVSREKKESFPLTVTSAQKNPTAFYLCASSPRGQGLLSKNTEAFFGQGTRLTVV.

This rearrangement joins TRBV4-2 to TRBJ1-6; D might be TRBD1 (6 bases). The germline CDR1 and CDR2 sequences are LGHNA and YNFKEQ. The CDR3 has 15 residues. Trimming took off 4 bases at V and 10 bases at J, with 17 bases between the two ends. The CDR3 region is CASSPGQPLRSPLHF. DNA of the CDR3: TGTGCCAGCAGCCCAGGACAGCCATTAAGGTCACCCCTCCACTTT.

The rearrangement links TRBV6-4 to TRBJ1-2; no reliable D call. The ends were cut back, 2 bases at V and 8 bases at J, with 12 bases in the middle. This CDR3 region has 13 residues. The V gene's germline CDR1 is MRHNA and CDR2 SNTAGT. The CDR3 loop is CASSDGPWGGYTF. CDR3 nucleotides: TGTGCCAGCAGTGACGGCCCATGGGGAGGCTACACCTTC.

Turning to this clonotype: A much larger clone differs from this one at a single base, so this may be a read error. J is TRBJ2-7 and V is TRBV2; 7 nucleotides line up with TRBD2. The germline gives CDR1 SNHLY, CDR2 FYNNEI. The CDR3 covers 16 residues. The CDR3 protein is CACRDSAGVIRYEQYF. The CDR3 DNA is TGTGCCTGCAGAGACAGCGCGGGAGTAATTCGGTACGAGCAGTACTTC.

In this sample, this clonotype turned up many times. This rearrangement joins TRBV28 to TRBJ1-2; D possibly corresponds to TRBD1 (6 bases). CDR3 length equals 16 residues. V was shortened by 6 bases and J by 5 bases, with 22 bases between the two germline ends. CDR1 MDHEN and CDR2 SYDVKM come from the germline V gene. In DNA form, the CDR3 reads TGTGCCAGCAGGATGCACAGGGTCCTTCCTCGATATGGCTACACCTTC. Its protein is CASRMHRVLPRYGYTF.

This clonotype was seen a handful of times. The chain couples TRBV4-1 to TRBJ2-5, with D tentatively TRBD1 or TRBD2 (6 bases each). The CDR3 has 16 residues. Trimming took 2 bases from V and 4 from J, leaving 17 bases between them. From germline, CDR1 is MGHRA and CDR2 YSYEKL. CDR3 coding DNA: TGCGCCAGCAGCCAAAGTAACGGGGGCCTCCCAGAGACCCAGTACTTC. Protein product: CASSQSNGGLPETQYF.

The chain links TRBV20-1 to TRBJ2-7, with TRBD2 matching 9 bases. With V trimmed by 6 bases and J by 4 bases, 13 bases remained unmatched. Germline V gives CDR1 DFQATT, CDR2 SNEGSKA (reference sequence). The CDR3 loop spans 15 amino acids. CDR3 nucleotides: TGCAGTGCGGGGGGCGGCGGGAGGGCCACTTACGAGCAGTACTTC. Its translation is CSAGGGGRATYEQYF.

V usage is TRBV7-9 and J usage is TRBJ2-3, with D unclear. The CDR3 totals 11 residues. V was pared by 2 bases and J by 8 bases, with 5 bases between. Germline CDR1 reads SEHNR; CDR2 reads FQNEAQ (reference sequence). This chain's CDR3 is CASSLFGTQYF. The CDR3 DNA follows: TGTGCCAGCAGCTTATTTGGTACGCAGTATTTT. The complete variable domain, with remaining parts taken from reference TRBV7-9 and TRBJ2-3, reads DTGVSQNPRHKITKRGQNVTFRCDPISEHNRLYWYRQTLGQGPEFLTYFQNEAQLEKSRLLSDRFSAERPKGSFSTLEIQRTEQGDSAMYLCASSLFGTQYFGPGTRLTVL.

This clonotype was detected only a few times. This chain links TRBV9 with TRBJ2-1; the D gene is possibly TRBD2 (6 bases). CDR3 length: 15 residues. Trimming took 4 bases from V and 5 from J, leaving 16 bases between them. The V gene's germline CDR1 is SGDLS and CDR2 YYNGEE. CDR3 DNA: TGTGCCAGCAGCCCAGCCGGGACTCCAAACAATGAGCAGTTCTTC. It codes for CASSPAGTPNNEQFF.

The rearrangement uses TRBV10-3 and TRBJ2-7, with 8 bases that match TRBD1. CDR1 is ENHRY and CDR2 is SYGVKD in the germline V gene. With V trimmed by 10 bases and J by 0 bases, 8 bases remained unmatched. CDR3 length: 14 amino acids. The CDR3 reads CATQGDRGSYEQYF. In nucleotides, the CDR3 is TGTGCCACCCAGGGAGACAGGGGCTCCTACGAGCAGTACTTC.